Below are 28 T cell receptor beta chains sequenced from a single sample in a study of T cell responses to AZD1222 COVID-19 vaccine. Sequencing was performed with immunoSEQ multiplex PCR; in TCRdb, only in-frame clones are kept and a portion is missing. The data show about 140,000 clones, about 94% seen once. The input for sequencing was peripheral blood, taken 28 days after the second AZD1222 dose. These receptors all stem from an adult who received the AZD1222 COVID-19 vaccine.

This chain joins TRBV2 and TRBJ1-6; 9 bases line up with TRBD1. The ends lost 6 bases at V and 8 bases at J; junction bases unmatched: 11. Per the germline V gene, CDR1 is SNHLY and CDR2 is FYNNEI. The CDR3 loop spans 16 amino acids. CDR3 loop: CASRNTGTGRHSPLHF. The CDR3 DNA is TGTGCCAGCAGGAACACCGGGACAGGGAGGCATTCACCCCTCCACTTT.

This clone was seen only once. The gene calls are TRBV29-1 and TRBJ2-5, with 9 bases identical to TRBD1. Germline V gene lookup returns CDR1 SQVTM and CDR2 ANQGSEA. The CDR3 length is 12 residues. The ends lost 4 bases at V and 3 bases at J; junction bases unmatched: 0. The CDR3 sequence: CSVGTGEETQYF. The DNA for the CDR3 is TGCAGCGTTGGGACAGGGGAAGAGACCCAGTACTTC.

This clone was detected once. The rearrangement joins TRBV6-5 to TRBJ1-2, with D possibly being TRBD1 (5 bases). The CDR3 is 13 amino acids. V was cut by 5 bases and J by 1 base, with 8 bases left in between. The germline V gene has CDR1 MNHEY and CDR2 SVGAGI. The CDR3 DNA follows: TGTGCCAGCAGTCCCAGGGATAACTATGGCTACACCTTC. This codes for CASSPRDNYGYTF.

This clone was seen a handful of times. The CDR3 DNA is TGTGCCAGCAGTTTCGGCCAGGGAAACACCATATATTTT. Translating gives CASSFGQGNTIYF. V and J are TRBV28 and TRBJ1-3, with no clear D. Germline CDR1 MDHEN, CDR2 SYDVKM. Trimming shortened V by 3 bases and J by 4 bases, and 7 bases separated the two germline ends. This CDR3 is built from 13 residues.

Written as DNA, the CDR3 is TGTGCCAGCAGTGTTAGCGGGGGGGGATACGAGCAGTACTTC. Amino acid sequence: CASSVSGGGYEQYF. The chain couples TRBV2 to TRBJ2-7; the match to TRBD2 covers 11 bases. Germline V lookup: CDR1 SNHLY, CDR2 FYNNEI. Trimming removed 4 bases from V and 4 bases from J; junction bases left unmatched: 3. The CDR3 is 14 residues long.

The gene calls are TRBV15 and TRBJ2-1; 8 nucleotides agree with TRBD2. The CDR3 totals 12 residues. V trimming: 8 bases; J trimming: 9 bases; junction bases outside the gene matches: 6. The germline V gene encodes CDR1 LNHNV and CDR2 YYDKDF (reference sequence). CDR3 coding DNA: TGTGCCACCGTCGGGAGGGCCCGTGAGCAGTTCTTC. Its translation is CATVGRAREQFF.

Notes on this clone: A read error may produce the germline difference seen at one junction end. Here the CDR3 DNA reads TGTGCTAGCAGCTTAGAGAGGACCGTGACTAACCTACCAGCCGGGGAGCTGTTTTTT. Protein: CASSLERTVTNLPAGELFF. J is TRBJ2-2 and V is TRBV7-7; perhaps TRBD2 as D (5 bases). Germline V gene sequence: CDR1 SSHAT, CDR2 FNYEAQ (reference sequence). The CDR3 has 19 residues.

The CDR3 sequence: CASSTTGTGHTGELFF. The CDR3 DNA sequence: TGTGCCAGCTCAACCACCGGGACAGGGCACACCGGGGAGCTGTTTTTT. The chain couples TRBV18 to TRBJ2-2, with TRBD1 identical over 9 bases. The V and J ends lost 5 bases and 3 bases, in that order; junction bases with no gene match: 7. Germline CDR1 is KGHSH and CDR2 is LQKENI. The CDR3 runs to 16 residues.

The chain links TRBV4-2 to TRBJ2-1, with unresolved D. Trimming removed 1 base at V and 6 bases at J, with 7 bases between. The CDR3 length is 13 residues. CDR1 is LGHNA, CDR2 YNFKEQ, per germline. CDR3 amino acids: CASSQGNLNEQFF. The CDR3 DNA reads TGTGCCAGCAGCCAAGGTAACCTCAATGAGCAGTTCTTC.

The chain combines TRBV6-5 with TRBJ1-6; a weak D match, TRBD1 (5 bases). V was trimmed by 3 bases and J by 7 bases, leaving 13 bases between them. The CDR3 extends over 15 amino acids. Germline-derived CDR1 and CDR2 are MNHEY and SVGAGI. CDR3 nucleotide sequence: TGTGCCAGCAGTTATCGACAGCCAAGGAATTCACCCCTCCACTTT. Its translation is CASSYRQPRNSPLHF.

The CDR3 DNA sequence: TGTGCCAGCAGCTTAGGCACAACTGAAGCTTTCTTT. It specifies CASSLGTTEAFF. This chain connects TRBV13 to TRBJ1-1; D not certain. V lost 0 bases to trimming and J lost 5 bases, with 4 bases between them. Germline CDR1 and CDR2: PRHDT and FYEKMQ (reference sequence). The CDR3 runs 12 residues. Drawing the rest from reference TRBV13 and TRBJ1-1, the complete variable domain is AAGVIQSPRHLIKEKRETATLKCYPIPRHDTVYWYQQGPGQDPQFLISFYEKMQSDKGSIPDRFSAQQFSDYHSELNMSSLELGDSALYFCASSLGTTEAFFGQGTRLTVV.

This chain links TRBV18 with TRBJ2-1; a possible D gene is TRBD1 (5 bases). The CDR3 has 18 amino acids. The V end was cut by 3 bases, the J end by 5 bases, with 23 bases between. Germline-derived CDR1 and CDR2 are KGHSH and LQKENI. The DNA for the CDR3 is TGTGCCAGCTCACCCCGGCTCATAGTCAGAGAAGGGGACAATGAGCAGTTCTTC. This encodes CASSPRLIVREGDNEQFF.

The chain joins TRBV7-2 to TRBJ1-1; 7 bases are shared with TRBD1. Germline CDR1 is SGHTA and CDR2 is FQGNSA. V gave up 5 bases and J gave up 4 bases; unmatched junction bases: 7. The CDR3 has 14 residues. This chain's CDR3 is CASSQGGSVTEAFF. For the CDR3, the DNA is TGTGCCAGCAGCCAGGGGGGGTCTGTCACTGAAGCTTTCTTT.

The rearrangement links TRBV11-3 to TRBJ2-5, with D possibly TRBD2 on 5 matching bases. The V gene's germline CDR1 is SGHNT and CDR2 YENEEA. V was cut by 5 bases and J by 2 bases, with 18 bases left in between. This CDR3 is 16 amino acids long. Here the CDR3 DNA reads TGTGCCAGCAGCCCTGGGCGGCGAGGCGGGCAAGAGACCCAGTACTTC. It translates to CASSPGRRGGQETQYF.

V is TRBV11-3 and J is TRBJ2-1; D unresolved. CDR3 size: 13 residues. With 6 bases removed from V and 6 bases from J, the gap between germline ends came to 12 bases. Germline V gene lookup returns CDR1 SGHNT and CDR2 YENEEA. CDR3 residues: CASSRSLGNEQFF. In DNA, the CDR3 is TGTGCCAGCAGTCGATCCCTAGGCAATGAGCAGTTCTTC.

This clone was recorded a few times. The rearrangement joins TRBV5-8 to TRBJ1-5; D uncertain. Germline V gives CDR1 SGHTS, CDR2 YDEGEE. The length of the CDR3 is 13 residues. V was pared by 3 bases and J by 4 bases, with 8 bases between. The CDR3 region is CASSSGPNQPQHF. The CDR3 DNA reads as TGTGCCAGCAGCTCCGGACCAAATCAGCCCCAGCATTTT.

The rearrangement joins TRBV7-2 to TRBJ2-1; no definite D call. The CDR3 loop spans 16 amino acids. Between the trimmed V and J ends, which lost 5 bases and 0 bases, there was a span of 14 bases. Germline V gene sequence: CDR1 SGHTA, CDR2 FQGNSA. The CDR3 region is CASSPLRSSSYNEQFF. The CDR3 DNA reads TGTGCCAGCAGCCCACTGCGGTCTAGCTCCTACAATGAGCAGTTCTTC.

This clone was seen just once. The J gene is TRBJ2-3, the V gene TRBV5-1, with D possibly TRBD1 on 7 matching bases. The CDR3 runs to 15 residues. CDR1 and CDR2 from the germline V gene are SGHRS and YFSETQ. Trimming removed 0 bases at V and 6 bases at J, with 14 bases between. The CDR3 nucleotides are TGCGCCAGCAGCTTGGAGGGGGCAGGGGGGGATACGCAGTATTTT. Encoded protein: CASSLEGAGGDTQYF. Full variable domain (remainder filled in from reference TRBV5-1 and TRBJ2-3): KAGVTQTPRYLIKTRGQQVTLSCSPISGHRSVSWYQQTPGQGLQFLFEYFSETQRNKGNFPGRFSGRQFSNSRSEMNVSTLELGDSALYLCASSLEGAGGDTQYFGPGTRLTVL.

The rearrangement joins TRBV11-2 to TRBJ2-7; 7 nucleotides match TRBD2. This CDR3 region has 15 residues. Germline trimming cut 4 bases from V and 0 bases from J; bases unmatched to any gene: 6. Germline V gene data show CDR1 as SGHAT and CDR2 as FQNNGV. The CDR3 coding sequence is TGTGCCAGCAGCTCCAGCGGGATCATCTCCTACGAGCAGTACTTC. Its protein product is CASSSSGIISYEQYF.

This sequence joins TRBV10-3 and TRBJ1-6; D gene uncertain. V lost 0 bases to trimming and J lost 7 bases, with 7 bases between them. The CDR3 covers 14 residues. Germline assignment: CDR1 ENHRY and CDR2 SYGVKD. The CDR3 here is CAISESIRNSPLHF. CDR3 sequence (DNA): TGTGCCATCAGTGAGTCGATTCGGAATTCACCCCTCCACTTT.

The V gene is TRBV12-3 or TRBV12-4, the J gene TRBJ2-7; possibly TRBD2 for D (5 bases). The CDR3 is 12 residues long. The V end was cut by 6 bases, the J end by 4 bases, with 10 bases between. Here the CDR3 reads CASSWTGYEQYF. In DNA, the CDR3 is TGTGCCAGCAGCTGGACTGGATACGAGCAGTACTTC.

The chain recombines TRBV7-2 with TRBJ2-7; the D gene could be TRBD1 or TRBD2 (5 bases each). Germline V lookup: CDR1 SGHTA, CDR2 FQGNSA. This CDR3 comprises 14 residues. The V gene lost 7 bases and the J gene lost 7 bases, with 20 bases spanning the gap. As DNA, the CDR3 is TGTGCCAGCACCCTACCGGGGCAAACTTATGAGCAGTACTTC. Protein: CASTLPGQTYEQYF.

CDR3 sequence reads: CASSIGLTYEQYF. The CDR3 region has the DNA TGTGCCAGTAGTATAGGACTAACCTACGAGCAGTACTTC. The chain employs TRBV19 and TRBJ2-7, with D possibly matching TRBD2 (5 bases). The V and J ends lost 1 base and 2 bases respectively, with 6 bases between them. CDR3 length: 13 residues. CDR1 is LNHDA and CDR2 is SQIVND in the germline V gene (reference sequence). Full variable domain (outside the CDR3, taken from reference TRBV19 and TRBJ2-7): DGGITQSPKYLFRKEGQNVTLSCEQNLNHDAMYWYRQDPGQGLRLIYYSQIVNDFQKGDIAEGYSVSREKKESFPLTVTSAQKNPTAFYLCASSIGLTYEQYFGPGTRLTVT.

V usage is TRBV4-3 and J usage is TRBJ2-5, with 10 bases lining up with TRBD1. The ends lost 3 bases at V and 3 bases at J; junction bases unmatched: 10. CDR1 is LGHNA and CDR2 is YSLEER in the germline V gene. The CDR3 has 17 residues. The CDR3 region has the DNA TGCGCCAGCAGCCATTTCGACGGGACAGGGGAGGAAGAGACCCAGTACTTC. Translation gives CASSHFDGTGEEETQYF.

This clone was observed a single time. V gene TRBV5-4 combines with J gene TRBJ1-2; no reliable D call. The CDR3 consists of 13 residues. Germline V gene lookup returns CDR1 SGHNT and CDR2 YYREEE (reference sequence). V gave up 4 bases and J gave up 7 bases, with 14 bases separating them. CDR3 sequence reads: CASSPQGRRGYTF. CDR3 sequence (DNA): TGTGCCAGCAGCCCGCAAGGGAGACGTGGCTACACCTTC. Full variable domain (rest looked up from reference TRBV5-4 and TRBJ1-2): ETGVTQSPTHLIKTRGQQVTLRCSSQSGHNTVSWYQQALGQGPQFIFQYYREEENGRGNFPPRFSGLQFPNYSSELNVNALELDDSALYLCASSPQGRRGYTFGSGTRLTVV.

This chain links TRBV27 with TRBJ2-2; D perhaps matches TRBD1 (7 bases). CDR1 is MNHEY and CDR2 is SMNVEV in the germline V gene (reference sequence). Trimming shortened V by 7 bases and J by 4 bases, and 16 bases separated the two germline ends. This CDR3 comprises 15 residues. DNA for the CDR3: TGTGCCAGCACCCCCAATCAGGGGGGCACCGGGGAGCTGTTTTTT. Translating it yields CASTPNQGGTGELFF.

The V gene is TRBV4-2, the J gene TRBJ2-1; 9 bases are a match to TRBD1. Germline V gene data show CDR1 as LGHNA and CDR2 as YNFKEQ. V shed 3 bases and J 8 bases; nucleotides not matched to a gene: 8. This CDR3 comprises 15 residues. This CDR3 reads CASSQGQGSGHEQFF. CDR3 coding DNA: TGTGCCAGCAGCCAGGGACAGGGTTCGGGCCATGAGCAGTTCTTC.

CDR3 sequence: CASSQAVNTEAFF. In nucleotides, the CDR3 is TGCGCCAGCAGCCAAGCGGTGAACACTGAAGCTTTCTTT. The J gene is TRBJ1-1, the V gene TRBV4-3, with no clear D. Per the germline V gene, CDR1 is LGHNA and CDR2 is YSLEER. The CDR3 runs 13 residues. Trimming left V 1 base short and J 0 bases short, with 3 bases between.